This T cell receptor (beta chain) originates from a study of siplizumab effects on memory and regulatory T cells. The study's findings and limits: Sequences below about 10^-5 frequency were poorly captured, limiting mapping of alloreactive clones.

Regarding this clone: Antigen: not known.

This table comes from immunoSEQ multiplex PCR, and its TCRdb copy is limited to in-frame clones, with some not included. The profile covers more than 75,000 clones, with roughly 96% appearing a single time and 0.031% taken by the ten largest. The V end was cut by 6 bases, the J end by 2 bases, with 14 bases between. Germline assignment: CDR1 SGHTA and CDR2 FQGNSA. This CDR3 has 15 amino acids. The receptor comes from a human donor in good health. V usage is TRBV7-2 and J usage is TRBJ2-1, with D perhaps matching TRBD1 or TRBD2 (5 bases each). Sequencing was done on a sample of naive CD4+ T cells sorted from blood. The CDR3 nucleotides are TGTGCCAGCAGAGGAGCCGGGGCACCCTACAATGAGCAGTTCTTC. This encodes CASRGAGAPYNEQFF.